This T cell receptor beta chain emerged from a study of shared clonotypes between healthy human individuals. The overall study: CD4 naive and CD4 memory each took three plates per donor, while CD8 naive took two and CD8 memory one.

This clone was recorded many times. Its target is not known. Points from the study as a whole: Among a handful of donors, approximately 5% of naive CD4 clonotypes were found in common. Rarefaction exposed incomplete sorted-subset sequencing despite large depth.

Original data processing: With immunoSEQ giving junction-only sequences and no quality scores, filtering differed. Sequenced by immunoSEQ multiplex PCR; TCRdb stores in-frame clones only, minus some. Clone size and V and J calls were adopted from that table, with D and trimming inferred from the DNA. The data contain about 990,000 clones, about 80% of them singletons. Germline-derived CDR1 and CDR2 are MNHEY and SVGAGI. This CDR3 is built from 15 residues. V was clipped by 2 bases and J by 5 bases, with 15 bases between them. The source is a young man in good health. Some clones in this sample may be carry-over from other donors' samples. Sequenced: memory CD4+ T cells from PBMCs. Subset described: CD45RA-negative fraction. This rearrangement joins TRBV6-5 to TRBJ1-1; no clear D. The CDR3 reads CASSYGGSGGTEAFF. The CDR3 nucleotides read TGTGCCAGCAGTTACGGTGGATCCGGAGGGACTGAAGCTTTCTTT.